This TCR beta chain was identified during a study of Tregs in tolerant kidney transplant recipients. Study-level background: The nonmyeloablative bone marrow transplants came from related graft donors, with transient mixed chimerism.

Unstimulated regulatory T cells (CD4+CD25+CD127-), CD4+CD25- non-regulatory cells, CD4 and CD8 cells were FACS-sorted from thawed PBMCs. Germline-derived CDR1 and CDR2 are MNHEY and SMNVEV (reference sequence). Trimming took 6 bases from V and 1 from J, leaving 9 bases between them. The CDR3 is 14 amino acids. Only in-frame clones appear in the TCRdb table, and some are missing; sequencing was by immunoSEQ multiplex PCR. Among 75,000 to 80,000 clones listed, under 95% were seen once. The chain recombines TRBV27 with TRBJ2-2; D possibly corresponds to TRBD1 (6 bases). The receptor was isolated from a human donor who received a combined kidney and bone marrow transplant. The material sequenced was Tregs from blood, taken before the transplant. The CDR3 nucleotides are TGTGCCAGCAGAGGGACAAGGAACACCGGGGAGCTGTTTTTT. Translated: CASRGTRNTGELFF.